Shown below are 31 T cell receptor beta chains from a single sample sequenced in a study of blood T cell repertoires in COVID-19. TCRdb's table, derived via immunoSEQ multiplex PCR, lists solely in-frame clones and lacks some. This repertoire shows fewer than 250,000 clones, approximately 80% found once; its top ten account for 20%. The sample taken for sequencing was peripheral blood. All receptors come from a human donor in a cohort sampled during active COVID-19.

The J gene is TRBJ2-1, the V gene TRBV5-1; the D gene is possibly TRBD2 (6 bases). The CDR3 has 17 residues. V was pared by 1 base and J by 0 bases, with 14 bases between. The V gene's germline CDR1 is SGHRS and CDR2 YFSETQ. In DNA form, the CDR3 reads TGCGCCAGCAGCTTGTCCGCGCGGGGAAGCTCCTACAATGAGCAGTTCTTC. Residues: CASSLSARGSSYNEQFF.

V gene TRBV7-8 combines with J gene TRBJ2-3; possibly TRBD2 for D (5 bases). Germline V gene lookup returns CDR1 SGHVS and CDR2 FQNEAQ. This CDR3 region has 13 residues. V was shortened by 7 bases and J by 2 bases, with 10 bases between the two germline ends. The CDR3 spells CASTRVPTDTQYF. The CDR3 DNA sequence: TGTGCCAGCACGAGGGTCCCCACAGATACGCAGTATTTT.

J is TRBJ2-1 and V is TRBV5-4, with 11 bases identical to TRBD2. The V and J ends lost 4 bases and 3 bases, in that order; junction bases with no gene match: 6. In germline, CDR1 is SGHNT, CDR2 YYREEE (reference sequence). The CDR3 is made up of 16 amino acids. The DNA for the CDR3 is TGTGCCAGCAGCGCCAAGACTAGCGGGAACTACAATGAGCAGTTCTTC. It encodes CASSAKTSGNYNEQFF.

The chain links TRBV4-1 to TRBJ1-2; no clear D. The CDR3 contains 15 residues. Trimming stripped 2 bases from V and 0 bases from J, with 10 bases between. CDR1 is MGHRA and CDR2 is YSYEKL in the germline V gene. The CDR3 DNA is TGCGCCAGCAGCCAACAGTTATCCACTAACTATGGCTACACCTTC. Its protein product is CASSQQLSTNYGYTF.

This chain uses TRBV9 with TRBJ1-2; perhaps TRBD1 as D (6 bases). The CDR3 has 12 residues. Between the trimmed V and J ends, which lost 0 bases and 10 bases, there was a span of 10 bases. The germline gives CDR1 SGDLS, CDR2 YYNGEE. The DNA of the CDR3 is TGTGCCAGCAGCGTAGCGCAGGGGTCCTACACCTTC. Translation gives CASSVAQGSYTF.

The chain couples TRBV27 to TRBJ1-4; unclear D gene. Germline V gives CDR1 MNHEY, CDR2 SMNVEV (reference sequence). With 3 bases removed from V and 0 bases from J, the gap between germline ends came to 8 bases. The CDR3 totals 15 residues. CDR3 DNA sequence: TGTGCCAGCAGTTTCTTGTCTGCAACTAATGAAAAACTGTTTTTT. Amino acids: CASSFLSATNEKLFF.

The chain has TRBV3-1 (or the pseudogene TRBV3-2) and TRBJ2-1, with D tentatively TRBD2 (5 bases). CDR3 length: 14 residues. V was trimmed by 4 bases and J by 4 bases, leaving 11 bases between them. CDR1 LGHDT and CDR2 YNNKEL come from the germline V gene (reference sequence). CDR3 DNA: TGTGCCAGCAGCCTTAGCGACTGGTACAATGAGCAGTTCTTC. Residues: CASSLSDWYNEQFF.

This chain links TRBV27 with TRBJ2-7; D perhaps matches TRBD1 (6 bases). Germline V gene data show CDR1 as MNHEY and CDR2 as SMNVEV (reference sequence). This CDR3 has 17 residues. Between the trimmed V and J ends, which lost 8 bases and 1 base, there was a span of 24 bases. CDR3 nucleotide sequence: TGTGCCAGCCGGTCAGGGGCCATTCAGAAGGGGTCCTACGAGCAGTACTTC. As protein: CASRSGAIQKGSYEQYF.

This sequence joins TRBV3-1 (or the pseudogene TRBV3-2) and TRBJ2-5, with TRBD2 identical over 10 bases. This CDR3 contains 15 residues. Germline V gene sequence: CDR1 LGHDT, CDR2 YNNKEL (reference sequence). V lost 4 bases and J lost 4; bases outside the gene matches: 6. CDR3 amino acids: CASSPSGGQGETQYF. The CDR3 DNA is TGTGCCAGCAGCCCTAGCGGGGGCCAGGGAGAGACCCAGTACTTC.

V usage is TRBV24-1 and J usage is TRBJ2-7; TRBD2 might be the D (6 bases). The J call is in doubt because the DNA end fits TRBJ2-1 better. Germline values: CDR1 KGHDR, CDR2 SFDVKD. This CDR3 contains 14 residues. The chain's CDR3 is CATSEGEARNEQFF. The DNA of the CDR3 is TGTGCCACCAGTGAAGGGGAGGCGCGGAATGAGCAGTTCTTC.

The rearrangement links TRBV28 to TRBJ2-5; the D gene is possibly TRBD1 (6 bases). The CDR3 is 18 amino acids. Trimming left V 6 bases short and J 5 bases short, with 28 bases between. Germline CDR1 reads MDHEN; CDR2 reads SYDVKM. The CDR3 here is CASRGSPGDNSKRETQYF. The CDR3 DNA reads TGTGCCAGCAGGGGATCCCCTGGGGACAATTCAAAGAGGGAGACCCAGTACTTC.

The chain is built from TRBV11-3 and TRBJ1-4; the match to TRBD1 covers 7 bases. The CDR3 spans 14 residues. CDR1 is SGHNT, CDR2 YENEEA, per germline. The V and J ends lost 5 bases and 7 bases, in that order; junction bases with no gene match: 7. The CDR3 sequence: CASSTGQSAEKLFF. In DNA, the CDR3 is TGTGCCAGCAGCACGGGACAGTCCGCTGAAAAACTGTTTTTT. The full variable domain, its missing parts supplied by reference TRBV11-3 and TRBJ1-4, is EAGVVQSPRYKIIEKKQPVAFWCNPISGHNTLYWYLQNLGQGPELLIRYENEEAVDDSQLPKDRFSAERLKGVDSTLKIQPAELGDSAVYLCASSTGQSAEKLFFGSGTQLSVL.

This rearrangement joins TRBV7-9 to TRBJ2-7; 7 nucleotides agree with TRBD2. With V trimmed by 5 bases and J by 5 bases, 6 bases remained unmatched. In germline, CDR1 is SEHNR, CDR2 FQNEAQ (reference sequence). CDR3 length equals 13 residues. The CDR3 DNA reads TGTGCCAGCAGCCCACGGGGAGGGGACGAGCAGTACTTC. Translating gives CASSPRGGDEQYF.

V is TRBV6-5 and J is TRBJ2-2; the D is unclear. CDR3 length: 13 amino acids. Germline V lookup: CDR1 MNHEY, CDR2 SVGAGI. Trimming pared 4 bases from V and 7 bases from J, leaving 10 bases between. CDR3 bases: TGTGCCAGCAGTTTAGAGTTCTACGGGGAGCTGTTTTTT. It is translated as CASSLEFYGELFF.

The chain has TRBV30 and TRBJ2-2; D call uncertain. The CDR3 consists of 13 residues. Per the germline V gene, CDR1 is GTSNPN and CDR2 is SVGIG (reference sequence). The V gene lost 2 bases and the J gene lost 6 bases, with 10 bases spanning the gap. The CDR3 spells CAWSTQASGELFF. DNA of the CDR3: TGTGCCTGGAGTACCCAGGCGTCCGGGGAGCTGTTTTTT.

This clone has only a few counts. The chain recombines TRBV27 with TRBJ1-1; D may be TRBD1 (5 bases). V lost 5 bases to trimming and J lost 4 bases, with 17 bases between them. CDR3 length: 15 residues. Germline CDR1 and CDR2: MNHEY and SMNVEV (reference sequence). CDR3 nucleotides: TGTGCCAGCAGTGCTGACAGTTACCCAATCACTGAAGCTTTCTTT. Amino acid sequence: CASSADSYPITEAFF.

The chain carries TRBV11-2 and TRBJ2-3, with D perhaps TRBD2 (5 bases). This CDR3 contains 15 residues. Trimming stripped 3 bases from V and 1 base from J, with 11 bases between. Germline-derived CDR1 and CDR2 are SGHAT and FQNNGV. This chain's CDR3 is CASSFNSGGTDTQYF. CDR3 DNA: TGTGCCAGCAGCTTTAACAGCGGAGGCACAGATACGCAGTATTTT.

In nucleotides, the CDR3 is TGTGCCAGTAGTATTACGGGGTCCCAGATGCCAGATACGCAGTATTTT. Protein product: CASSITGSQMPDTQYF. The chain is built from TRBV19 and TRBJ2-3; D perhaps matches TRBD2 (5 bases). CDR1 is LNHDA, CDR2 SQIVND, per germline (reference sequence). This CDR3 comprises 16 residues. Trimming took off 3 bases at V and 4 bases at J, with 17 bases between the two ends. Drawing the rest from reference TRBV19 and TRBJ2-3, the complete variable domain is DGGITQSPKYLFRKEGQNVTLSCEQNLNHDAMYWYRQDPGQGLRLIYYSQIVNDFQKGDIAEGYSVSREKKESFPLTVTSAQKNPTAFYLCASSITGSQMPDTQYFGPGTRLTVL.

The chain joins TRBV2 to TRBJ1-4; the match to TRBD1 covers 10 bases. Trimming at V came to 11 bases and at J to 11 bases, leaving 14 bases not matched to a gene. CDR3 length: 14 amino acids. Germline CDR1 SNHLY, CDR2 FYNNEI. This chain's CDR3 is CASSTGTGDKKLFF. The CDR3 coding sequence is TGTGCCTCCAGCACAGGGACAGGGGACAAGAAACTGTTTTTT.

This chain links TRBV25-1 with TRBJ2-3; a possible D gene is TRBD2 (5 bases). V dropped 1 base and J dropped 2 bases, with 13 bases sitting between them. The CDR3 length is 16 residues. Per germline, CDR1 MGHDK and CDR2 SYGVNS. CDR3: CASSESLATLTDTQYF. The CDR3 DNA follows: TGTGCCAGCAGTGAATCCTTAGCGACCCTCACAGATACGCAGTATTTT.

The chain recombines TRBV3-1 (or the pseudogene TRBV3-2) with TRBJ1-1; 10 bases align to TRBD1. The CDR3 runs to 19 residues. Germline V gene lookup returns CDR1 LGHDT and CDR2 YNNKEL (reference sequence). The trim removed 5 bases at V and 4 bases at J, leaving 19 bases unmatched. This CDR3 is CASSAPGTGASREATEAFF. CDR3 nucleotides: TGTGCCAGCAGCGCACCCGGGACAGGGGCCTCGAGGGAAGCCACTGAAGCTTTCTTT.

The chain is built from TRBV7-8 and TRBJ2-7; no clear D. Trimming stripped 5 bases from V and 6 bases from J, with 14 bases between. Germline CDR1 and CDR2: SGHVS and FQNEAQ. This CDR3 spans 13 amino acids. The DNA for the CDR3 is TGTGCCAGCAGCGCAAGTTCGGGTCGCGAGCAGTACGTC. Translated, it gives CASSASSGREQYV.

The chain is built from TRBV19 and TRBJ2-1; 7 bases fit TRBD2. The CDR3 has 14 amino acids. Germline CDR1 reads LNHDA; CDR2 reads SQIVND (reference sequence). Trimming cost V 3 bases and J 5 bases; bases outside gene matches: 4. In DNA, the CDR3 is TGTGCCAGTAGTATTCGGGACTATAACAATGAGCAGTTCTTC. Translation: CASSIRDYNNEQFF.

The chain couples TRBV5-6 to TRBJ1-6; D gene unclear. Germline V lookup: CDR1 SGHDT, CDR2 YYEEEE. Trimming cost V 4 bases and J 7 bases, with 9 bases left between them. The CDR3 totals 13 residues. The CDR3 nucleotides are TGTGCCAGCAGCCTACAGCTCAATTCACCCCTCCACTTT. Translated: CASSLQLNSPLHF.

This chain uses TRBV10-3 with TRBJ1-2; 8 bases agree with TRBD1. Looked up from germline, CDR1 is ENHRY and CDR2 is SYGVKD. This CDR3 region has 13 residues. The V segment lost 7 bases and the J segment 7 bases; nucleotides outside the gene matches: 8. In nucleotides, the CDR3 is TGTGCCATCACTCAGACAGGGGTAGGTGGCTACACCTTC. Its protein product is CAITQTGVGGYTF.

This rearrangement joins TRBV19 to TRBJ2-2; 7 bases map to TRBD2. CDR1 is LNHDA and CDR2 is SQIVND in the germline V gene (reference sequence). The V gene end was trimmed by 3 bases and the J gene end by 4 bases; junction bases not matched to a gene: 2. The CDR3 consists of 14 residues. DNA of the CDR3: TGTGCCAGTAGTATCCTAGCGGCCACCGGGGAGCTGTTTTTT. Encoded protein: CASSILAATGELFF.

In DNA, the CDR3 is TGCGCCAGCAGCCCGGACAGGTTGTGGCAGTTCTTC. Translated: CASSPDRLWQFF. The V call is TRBV5-1, the J call TRBJ2-1; 7 nucleotides align to TRBD1. Looked up from germline, CDR1 is SGHRS and CDR2 is YFSETQ. This CDR3 is built from 12 residues. Germline trimming cut 4 bases from V and 12 bases from J; bases unmatched to any gene: 7.

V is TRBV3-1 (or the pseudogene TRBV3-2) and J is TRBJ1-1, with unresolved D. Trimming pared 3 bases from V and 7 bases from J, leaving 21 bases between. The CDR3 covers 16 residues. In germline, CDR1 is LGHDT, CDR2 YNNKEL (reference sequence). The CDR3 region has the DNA TGTGCCAGCAGCCATATTGCACAGTCCACTTATTTTGAAGCTTTCTTT. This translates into CASSHIAQSTYFEAFF.

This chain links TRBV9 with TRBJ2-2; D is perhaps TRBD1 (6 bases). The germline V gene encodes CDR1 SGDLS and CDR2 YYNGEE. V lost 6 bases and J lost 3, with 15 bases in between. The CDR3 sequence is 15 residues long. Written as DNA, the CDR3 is TGTGCCAGCAACAGAGAGGGACAAGACACCGGGGAGCTGTTTTTT. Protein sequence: CASNREGQDTGELFF.

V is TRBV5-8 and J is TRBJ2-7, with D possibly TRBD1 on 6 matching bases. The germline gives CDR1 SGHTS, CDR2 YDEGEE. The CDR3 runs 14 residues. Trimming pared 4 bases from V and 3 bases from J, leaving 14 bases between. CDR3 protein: CASSPTGLIYEQYV. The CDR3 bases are TGTGCCAGCAGCCCGACAGGTTTAATCTACGAGCAGTACGTC.

CDR3 sequence (DNA): TGTGCCAGCAGCGAATTGGGACAGTCCAATGAAAAACTGTTTTTT. This translates into CASSELGQSNEKLFF. V is TRBV2 and J is TRBJ1-4; TRBD1 matches at 7 bases. This CDR3 is 15 amino acids long. Germline V gene sequence: CDR1 SNHLY, CDR2 FYNNEI. The V segment lost 6 bases and the J segment 5 bases; nucleotides outside the gene matches: 9.